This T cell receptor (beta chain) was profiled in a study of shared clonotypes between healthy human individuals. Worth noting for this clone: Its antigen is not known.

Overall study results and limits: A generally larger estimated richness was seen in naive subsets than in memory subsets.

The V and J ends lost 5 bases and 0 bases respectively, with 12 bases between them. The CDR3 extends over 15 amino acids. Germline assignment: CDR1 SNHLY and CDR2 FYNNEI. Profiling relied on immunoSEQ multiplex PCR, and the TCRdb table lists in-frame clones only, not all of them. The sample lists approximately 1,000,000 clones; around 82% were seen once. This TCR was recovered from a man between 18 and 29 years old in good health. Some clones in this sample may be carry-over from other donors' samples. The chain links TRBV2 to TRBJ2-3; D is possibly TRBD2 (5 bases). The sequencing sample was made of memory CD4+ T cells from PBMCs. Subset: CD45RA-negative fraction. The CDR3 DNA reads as TGTGCCAGCAGTTGGTTCGGGGTCAGCACAGATACGCAGTATTTT. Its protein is CASSWFGVSTDTQYF.